One and the same sample provided the 9 T cell receptor beta chains below, sequenced in a study of beta chain features in type 1 diabetes. Isolated RNA was reverse transcribed in full, so expressed TCRB transcripts were sequenced. TCRdb's table, derived via immunoSEQ multiplex PCR, lists solely in-frame clones and lacks some. The table has about 190,000 clones, approximately 7.9% seen once. Study-wide results and limits: Patients with Type 1 diabetes showed moderately but significantly shorter TCRB CDR3s in all four CD4+ subsets.

Their recognized antigens are unknown. The sample comprised central memory CD4+ T cells from blood. These receptor sequences come from a man in his late teens or twenties with type 1 diabetes.

This clone has just a few counts. The gene calls are TRBV5-1 and TRBJ2-3, with a possible D match to TRBD2 (5 bases). V shed 4 bases and J shed 6 bases, with 15 bases lying between them. The V gene's germline CDR1 is SGHRS and CDR2 YFSETQ. This CDR3 is built from 14 residues. CDR3 coding DNA: TGCGCCAGCAGCGTCGGACTCTTTGTCGATACGCAGTATTTT. As protein: CASSVGLFVDTQYF.

This clone was observed at least ten times. The chain has TRBV29-1 and TRBJ2-6, with D perhaps matching TRBD1 (6 bases). Trimming took 3 bases from V and 0 from J, leaving 12 bases between them. Germline values: CDR1 SQVTM, CDR2 ANQGSEA. This CDR3 has 16 residues. CDR3 sequence reads: CSVEGRGISGANVLTF. CDR3 in DNA: TGCAGCGTTGAGGGCAGGGGAATCTCTGGGGCCAACGTCCTGACTTTC.

In its sample, this clone was seen a few times. The chain joins TRBV6-5 to TRBJ2-4; the D gene is possibly TRBD1 (6 bases). The CDR3 loop spans 13 amino acids. Germline lookup yields CDR1 MNHEY and CDR2 SVGAGI. V lost 8 bases, J lost 0 bases, and 8 bases lay in between. CDR3 loop: CASAGVAKNIQYF. CDR3 coding DNA: TGTGCCAGCGCAGGGGTAGCCAAAAACATTCAGTACTTC.

The CDR3 sequence is CASRRQGAGGYTF. CDR3 nucleotide sequence: TGTGCCAGCAGACGACAGGGGGCGGGTGGCTACACCTTC. V is TRBV7-9 and J is TRBJ1-2; 10 bases line up with TRBD1. The V gene end was trimmed by 6 bases and the J gene end by 7 bases; junction bases not matched to a gene: 5. CDR3 length equals 13 residues. Germline CDR1 SEHNR, CDR2 FQNEAQ (reference sequence).

This rearrangement joins TRBV11-2 to TRBJ2-3; weak D call: TRBD2 (5 bases). Per germline, CDR1 SGHAT and CDR2 FQNNGV. This CDR3 is 15 amino acids long. V lost 6 bases, J lost 1 base, and 14 bases lay in between. The chain's CDR3 is CASSSVWGGTDTQYF. The CDR3 DNA reads as TGTGCCAGCAGTTCGGTATGGGGAGGCACAGATACGCAGTATTTT.

This clone has a handful of counts. This same CDR3 is encoded by further DNA sequences in the sample. CDR3 in DNA: TGTGCCAGCAGCCCAACCGGGACAGAAGGCTACGAGCAGTACTTC. Its protein product is CASSPTGTEGYEQYF. This sequence joins TRBV7-9 and TRBJ2-7; 7 bases align to TRBD1. CDR1 and CDR2 (germline): SEHNR, FQNEAQ (reference sequence). V was pared by 5 bases and J by 3 bases, with 10 bases of the junction left unmatched. The CDR3 consists of 15 residues. The full variable domain, completed using reference TRBV7-9 and TRBJ2-7, is DTGVSQNPRHKITKRGQNVTFRCDPISEHNRLYWYRQTLGQGPEFLTYFQNEAQLEKSRLLSDRFSAERPKGSFSTLEIQRTEQGDSAMYLCASSPTGTEGYEQYFGPGTRLTVT.

The V and J genes are TRBV18 and TRBJ2-7; unclear D gene. V lost 3 bases to trimming and J lost 4 bases, with 7 bases between them. The CDR3 is 12 residues long. The germline gives CDR1 KGHSH, CDR2 LQKENI. This CDR3 reads CASSPAEYEQYF. The CDR3 nucleotides are TGTGCCAGCTCACCGGCGGAATACGAGCAGTACTTC.

The V and J genes are TRBV7-2 and TRBJ2-3; 9 positions match TRBD2. J gave up 0 bases and V 2 bases, and 3 bases lay outside the gene matches. CDR1 SGHTA and CDR2 FQGNSA come from the germline V gene. This CDR3 is built from 16 residues. The CDR3, as DNA: TGTGCCAGCAGCTTAAGGCTAGCGGGGAGCACAGATACGCAGTATTTT. This encodes CASSLRLAGSTDTQYF.

The sample holds a few counts of this clone. The V call is TRBV5-4, the J call TRBJ2-1; 8 bases agree with TRBD2. Germline assignment: CDR1 SGHNT and CDR2 YYREEE (reference sequence). J was trimmed by 2 bases and V by 2 bases; bases with no gene match: 3. The CDR3 loop spans 15 amino acids. The CDR3 nucleotides are TGTGCCAGCAGCTTCTACGGGGGGGCCTACAATGAGCAGTTCTTC. This translates into CASSFYGGAYNEQFF.